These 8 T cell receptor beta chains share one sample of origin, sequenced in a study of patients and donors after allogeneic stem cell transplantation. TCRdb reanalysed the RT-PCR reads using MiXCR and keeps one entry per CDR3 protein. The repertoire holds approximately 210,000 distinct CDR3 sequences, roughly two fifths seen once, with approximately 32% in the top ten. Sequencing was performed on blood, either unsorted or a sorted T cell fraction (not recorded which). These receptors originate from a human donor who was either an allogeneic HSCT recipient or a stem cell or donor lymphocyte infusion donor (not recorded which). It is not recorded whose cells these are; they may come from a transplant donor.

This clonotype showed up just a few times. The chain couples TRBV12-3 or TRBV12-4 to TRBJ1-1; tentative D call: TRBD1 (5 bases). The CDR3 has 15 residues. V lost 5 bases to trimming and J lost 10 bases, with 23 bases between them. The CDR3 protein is CASSLGWGGLTGAFF. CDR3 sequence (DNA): TGTGCCAGCAGTCTAGGGTGGGGGGGTTTAACGGGAGCTTTCTTT.

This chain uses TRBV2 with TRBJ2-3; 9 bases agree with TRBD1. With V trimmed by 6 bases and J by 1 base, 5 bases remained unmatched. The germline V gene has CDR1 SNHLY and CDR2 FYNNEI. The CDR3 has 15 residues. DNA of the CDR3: TGTGCCAGCAGACCGGGACAGGGTGGCACAGATACGCAGTATTTT. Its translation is CASRPGQGGTDTQYF.

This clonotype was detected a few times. CDR3 DNA: TGCGCCAGCAGTGAGTCGCCAGGGAACACTGAAGCTTTCTTT. This encodes CASSESPGNTEAFF. The chain employs TRBV10-2 and TRBJ1-1, with no clear D. From germline, CDR1 is WSHSY and CDR2 SAAADI. V was trimmed by 0 bases and J by 1 base, leaving 6 bases between them. The CDR3 spans 14 residues.

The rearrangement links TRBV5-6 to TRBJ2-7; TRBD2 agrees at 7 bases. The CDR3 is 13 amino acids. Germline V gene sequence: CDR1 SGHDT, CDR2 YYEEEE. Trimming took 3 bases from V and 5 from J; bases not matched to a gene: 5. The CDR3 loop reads CASSSAGKNEQYF. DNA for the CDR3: TGTGCCAGCAGCTCAGCGGGAAAGAACGAGCAGTACTTC.

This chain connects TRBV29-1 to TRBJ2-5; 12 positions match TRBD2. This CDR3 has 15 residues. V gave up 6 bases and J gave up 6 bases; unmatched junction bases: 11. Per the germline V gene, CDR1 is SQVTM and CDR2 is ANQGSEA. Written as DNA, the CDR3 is TGCAGCGTGGAGGCGCTAGCGGGAGGGCCGAAGACCCAGTACTTC. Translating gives CSVEALAGGPKTQYF.

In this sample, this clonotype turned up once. CDR3 region: CSASGTAYEQYF. The CDR3 coding sequence is TGCAGTGCTAGCGGGACAGCCTACGAGCAGTACTTC. The chain is built from TRBV20-1 and TRBJ2-7; 7 bases are a match to TRBD1. The CDR3 has 12 residues. In germline, CDR1 is DFQATT, CDR2 SNEGSKA (reference sequence). Trimming took 3 bases from V and 2 from J; bases not matched to a gene: 1.

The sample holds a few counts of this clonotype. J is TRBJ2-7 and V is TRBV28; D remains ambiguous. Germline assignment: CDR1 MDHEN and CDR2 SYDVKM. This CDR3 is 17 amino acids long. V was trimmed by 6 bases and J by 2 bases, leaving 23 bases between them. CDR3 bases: TGTGCCAGCAGACATCCCCCGACCGAGTTAGGAACCTACGAGCAGTACTTC. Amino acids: CASRHPPTELGTYEQYF.

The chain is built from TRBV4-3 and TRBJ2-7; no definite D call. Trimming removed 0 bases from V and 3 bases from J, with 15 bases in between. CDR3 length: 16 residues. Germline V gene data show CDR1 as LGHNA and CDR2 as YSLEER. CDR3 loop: CASSQDLSSFGYEQYF. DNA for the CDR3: TGCGCCAGCAGCCAAGATCTCAGTAGCTTCGGCTACGAGCAGTACTTC.